This T cell receptor beta chain comes out of a study of control samples from healthy donors and cancer patients. The table came from immunoSEQ multiplex PCR; TCRdb's copy has only in-frame clones and leaves some out. The data contain 60,000 to 70,000 clones, 85% of them singletons. V lost 0 bases, J lost 0 bases, and 7 bases lay in between. Germline V lookup: CDR1 SGHRS, CDR2 YFSETQ. CDR3 length: 15 amino acids. The specimen was blood. The receptor's source is a man aged 35-49 years in good health. V gene TRBV5-1 combines with J gene TRBJ1-5; D gene ambiguous. The CDR3 is CASSLASDSNQPQHF. The CDR3 nucleotides are TGCGCCAGCAGCTTGGCCTCGGATAGCAATCAGCCCCAGCATTTT.